Below, one T cell receptor (beta chain) is given with its context. Both 60 Vbeta primers and 13 Jbeta primers went into the PCR. Produced via immunoSEQ multiplex PCR; TCRdb's table is partial and in-frame only. The sample lists 90,000 to 100,000 clones; 50% to 75% were seen once. V was pared by 7 bases and J by 1 base, with 19 bases between. CDR1 is LNHDA, CDR2 SQIVND, per germline (reference sequence). The CDR3 covers 16 residues. This entry is derived from a study of cytomegalovirus exposure and HLA in healthy donors. Input material: PBMCs. This chain links TRBV19 with TRBJ2-5, with TRBD1 as a possible D gene (6 bases). The TCR sequence derives from a young man in good health and CMV-seronegative. The chain's CDR3 is CASNTPNRVGQETQYF. DNA for the CDR3: TGTGCCAGTAACACCCCTAACAGGGTGGGCCAAGAGACCCAGTACTTC.